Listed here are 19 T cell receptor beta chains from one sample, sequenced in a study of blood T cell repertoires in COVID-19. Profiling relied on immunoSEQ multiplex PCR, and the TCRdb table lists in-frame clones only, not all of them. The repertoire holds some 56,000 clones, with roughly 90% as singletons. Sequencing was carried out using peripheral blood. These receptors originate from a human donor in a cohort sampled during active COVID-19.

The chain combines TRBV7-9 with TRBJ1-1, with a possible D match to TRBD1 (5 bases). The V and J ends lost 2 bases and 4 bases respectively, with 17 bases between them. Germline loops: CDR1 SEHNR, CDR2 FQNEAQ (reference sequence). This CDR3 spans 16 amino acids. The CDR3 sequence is CASSLRTPIRGTEAFF. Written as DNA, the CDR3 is TGTGCCAGCAGCTTACGGACACCCATAAGGGGCACTGAAGCTTTCTTT.

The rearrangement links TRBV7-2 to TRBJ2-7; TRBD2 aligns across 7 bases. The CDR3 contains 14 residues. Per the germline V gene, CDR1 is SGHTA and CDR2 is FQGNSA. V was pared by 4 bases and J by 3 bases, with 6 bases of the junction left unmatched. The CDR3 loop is CASSSREGSYEQYF. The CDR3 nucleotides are TGTGCCAGCAGCTCCAGGGAGGGAAGCTACGAGCAGTACTTC.

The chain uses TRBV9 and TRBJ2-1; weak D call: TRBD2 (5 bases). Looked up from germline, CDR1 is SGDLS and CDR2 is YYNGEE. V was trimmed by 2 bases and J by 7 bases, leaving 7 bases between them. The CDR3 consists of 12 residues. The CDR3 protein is CASSVPGNEQFF. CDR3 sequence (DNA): TGTGCCAGCAGCGTTCCGGGGAATGAGCAGTTCTTC.

The DNA of the CDR3 is TGTGCCAGCAGCCAAGTCAGGGGGAAGGAGACCCAGTACTTC. It translates to CASSQVRGKETQYF. The rearrangement links TRBV3-1 (or the pseudogene TRBV3-2) to TRBJ2-5, with 7 bases fitting TRBD1. Germline lookup yields CDR1 LGHDT and CDR2 YNNKEL (reference sequence). Trimming removed 1 base from V and 5 bases from J; junction bases left unmatched: 4. The CDR3 is 14 residues long.

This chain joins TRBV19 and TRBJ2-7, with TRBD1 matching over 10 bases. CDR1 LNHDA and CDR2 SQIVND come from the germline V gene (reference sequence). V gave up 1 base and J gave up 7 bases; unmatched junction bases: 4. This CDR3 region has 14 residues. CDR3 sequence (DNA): TGTGCCAGTAGTATAGGTCCGGGACAGGGGGAGCAGTACTTC. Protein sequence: CASSIGPGQGEQYF.

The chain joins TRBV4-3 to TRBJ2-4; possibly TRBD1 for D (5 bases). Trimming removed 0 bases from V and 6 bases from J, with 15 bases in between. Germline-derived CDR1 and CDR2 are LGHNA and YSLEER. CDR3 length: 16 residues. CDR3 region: CASSQEVQGPVNIQYF. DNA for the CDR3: TGCGCCAGCAGCCAAGAGGTTCAGGGTCCCGTAAACATTCAGTACTTC.

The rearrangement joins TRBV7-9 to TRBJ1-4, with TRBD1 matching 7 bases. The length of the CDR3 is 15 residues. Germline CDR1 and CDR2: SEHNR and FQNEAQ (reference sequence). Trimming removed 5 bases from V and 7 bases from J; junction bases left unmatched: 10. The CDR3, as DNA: TGTGCCAGCAGCCGACAGGGTTCAGTGAGTGAAAAACTGTTTTTT. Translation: CASSRQGSVSEKLFF. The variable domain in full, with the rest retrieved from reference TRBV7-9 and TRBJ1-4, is DTGVSQNPRHKITKRGQNVTFRCDPISEHNRLYWYRQTLGQGPEFLTYFQNEAQLEKSRLLSDRFSAERPKGSFSTLEIQRTEQGDSAMYLCASSRQGSVSEKLFFGSGTQLSVL.

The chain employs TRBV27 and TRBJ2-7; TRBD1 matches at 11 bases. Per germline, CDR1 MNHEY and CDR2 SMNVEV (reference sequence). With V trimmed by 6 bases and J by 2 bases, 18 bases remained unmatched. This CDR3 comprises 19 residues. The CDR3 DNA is TGTGCCAGCAGCCCTCTTTCGGGACAGGGGGTGCAGGGGACCTACGAGCAGTACTTC. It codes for CASSPLSGQGVQGTYEQYF.

This CDR3 reads CASSQVLSDRYNEQFF. DNA of the CDR3: TGCGCCAGCAGCCAAGTCCTTTCGGACAGATACAATGAGCAGTTCTTC. The chain uses TRBV4-1 and TRBJ2-1, with TRBD1 as a possible D gene (6 bases). Germline-derived CDR1 and CDR2 are MGHRA and YSYEKL. The CDR3 has 16 residues. Trimming left V 1 base short and J 4 bases short, with 14 bases between.

Here the CDR3 DNA reads TGTGCCAGCACCCGAACTGCTTGGGGAAACAGGGGCTACACCTTC. Translation: CASTRTAWGNRGYTF. The chain employs TRBV6-5 and TRBJ1-2; a possible D gene is TRBD1 (5 bases). The CDR3 sequence is 15 residues long. The V end was cut by 7 bases, the J end by 8 bases, with 23 bases between. Germline-derived CDR1 and CDR2 are MNHEY and SVGAGI.

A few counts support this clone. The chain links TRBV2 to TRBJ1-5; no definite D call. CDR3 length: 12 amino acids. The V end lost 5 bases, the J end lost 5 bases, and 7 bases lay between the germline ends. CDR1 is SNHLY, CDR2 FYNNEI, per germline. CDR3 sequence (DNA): TGTGCCAGCAGTAATGGAGATCAGCCCCAGCATTTT. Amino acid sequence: CASSNGDQPQHF.

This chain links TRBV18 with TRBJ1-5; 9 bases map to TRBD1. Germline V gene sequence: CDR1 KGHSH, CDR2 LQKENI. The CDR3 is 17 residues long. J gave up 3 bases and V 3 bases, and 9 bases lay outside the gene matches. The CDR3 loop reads CASSPTRDRAFNQPQHF. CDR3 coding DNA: TGTGCCAGCTCACCTACCCGGGACAGGGCCTTCAATCAGCCCCAGCATTTT. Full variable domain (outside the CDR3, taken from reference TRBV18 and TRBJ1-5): NAGVMQNPRHLVRRRGQEARLRCSPMKGHSHVYWYRQLPEEGLKFMVYLQKENIIDESGMPKERFSAEFPKEGPSILRIQQVVRGDSAAYFCASSPTRDRAFNQPQHFGDGTRLSIL.

The CDR3: CTSSQSTGGNTIYF. CDR3 bases: TGCACCAGCAGCCAATCGACAGGGGGAAACACCATATATTTT. The V gene is TRBV1, the J gene TRBJ1-3; no check of the table's D call, TRBD1, against the DNA was made. TRBV1 is classified as a pseudogene. CDR3 length equals 14 residues.

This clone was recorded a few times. CDR3 in DNA: TGCGCCAGCAGCTTAGCGGGGGGGACCTACGAGCAGTACTTC. It translates to CASSLAGGTYEQYF. The gene calls are TRBV5-1 and TRBJ2-7; 10 bases agree with TRBD2. The germline V gene has CDR1 SGHRS and CDR2 YFSETQ. The CDR3 has 14 residues. V gave up 2 bases and J gave up 2 bases; unmatched junction bases: 1.

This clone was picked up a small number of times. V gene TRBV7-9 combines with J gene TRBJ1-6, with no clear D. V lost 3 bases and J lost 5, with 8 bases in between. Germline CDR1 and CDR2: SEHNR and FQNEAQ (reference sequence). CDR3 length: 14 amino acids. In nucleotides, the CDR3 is TGTGCCAGCAGCTTCACAGCCGATAATTCACCCCTCCACTTT. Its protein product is CASSFTADNSPLHF.

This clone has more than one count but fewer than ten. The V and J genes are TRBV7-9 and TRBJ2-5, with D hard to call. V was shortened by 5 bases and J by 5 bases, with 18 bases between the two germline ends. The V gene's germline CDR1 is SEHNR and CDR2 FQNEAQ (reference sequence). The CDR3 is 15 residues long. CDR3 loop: CASSLRDSHGETQYF. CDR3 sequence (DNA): TGTGCCAGCAGCCTCCGTGACTCTCACGGGGAGACCCAGTACTTC.

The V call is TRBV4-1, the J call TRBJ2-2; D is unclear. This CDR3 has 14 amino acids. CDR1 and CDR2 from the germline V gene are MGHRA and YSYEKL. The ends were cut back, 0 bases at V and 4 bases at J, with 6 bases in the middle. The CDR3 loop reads CASSQERFTGELFF. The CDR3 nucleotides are TGCGCCAGCAGCCAAGAACGGTTCACCGGGGAGCTGTTTTTT.

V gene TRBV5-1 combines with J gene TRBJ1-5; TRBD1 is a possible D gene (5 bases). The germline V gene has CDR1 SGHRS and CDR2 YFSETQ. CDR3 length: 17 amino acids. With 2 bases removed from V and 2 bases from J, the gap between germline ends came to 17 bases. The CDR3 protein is CASSFPAEQVGNQPQHF. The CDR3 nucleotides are TGCGCCAGCAGCTTCCCGGCCGAACAGGTTGGCAATCAGCCCCAGCATTTT.

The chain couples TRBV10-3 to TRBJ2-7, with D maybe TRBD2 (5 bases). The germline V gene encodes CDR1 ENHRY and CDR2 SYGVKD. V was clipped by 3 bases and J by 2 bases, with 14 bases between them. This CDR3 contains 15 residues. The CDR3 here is CAISDSVGRPYEQYF. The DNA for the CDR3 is TGTGCCATCAGTGACTCCGTGGGGAGACCCTACGAGCAGTACTTC.